The next 10 T cell receptor beta chains were all read from a single sample in a study of blood T cell repertoires in COVID-19. Assay used: immunoSEQ multiplex PCR; TCRdb lists only in-frame clones, some missing. The sample holds over 200,000 clones; 84% are singletons and the top ten take less than 20%. The sequenced material came from peripheral blood. The receptors were sampled from a woman older than 75 with active or convalescent COVID-19.

The CDR3 here is CASSLSVRGRGDTQYF. For the CDR3, the DNA is TGTGCCAGCAGCTTAAGTGTGCGTGGTCGGGGAGATACGCAGTATTTT. The chain combines TRBV11-2 with TRBJ2-3; D perhaps matches TRBD2 (5 bases). V shed 2 bases and J shed 5 bases, with 17 bases lying between them. Germline V gives CDR1 SGHAT, CDR2 FQNNGV. The CDR3 length is 16 residues.

This clone was observed a few times. The V and J genes are TRBV6-2 or TRBV6-3 and TRBJ1-5, with unresolved D. With 0 bases removed from V and 5 bases from J, the gap between germline ends came to 5 bases. The CDR3 is 13 residues long. Germline assignment: CDR1 MNHEY and CDR2 SVGEGT. This CDR3 reads CASSYSRDQPQHF. For the CDR3, the DNA is TGTGCCAGCAGTTACTCGAGAGATCAGCCCCAGCATTTT.

This clone was seen only once. V and J are TRBV6-4 and TRBJ2-5; 7 nucleotides match TRBD2. The J segment lost 0 bases and the V segment lost 1 base, leaving 14 bases of the junction unmatched. Germline V lookup: CDR1 MRHNA, CDR2 SNTAGT. The CDR3 has 19 amino acids. CDR3 region: CASSDLVWLAVLYQETQYF. In DNA form, the CDR3 reads TGTGCCAGCAGTGACTTAGTTTGGCTAGCGGTCCTGTACCAAGAGACCCAGTACTTC.

This chain uses TRBV5-1 with TRBJ2-2; no reliable D call. CDR1 and CDR2 (germline): SGHRS, YFSETQ. The CDR3 totals 14 residues. V was shortened by 1 base and J by 3 bases, with 7 bases between the two germline ends. The CDR3 sequence is CASSLIADTGELFF. The CDR3 DNA sequence: TGCGCCAGCAGCTTGATTGCGGACACCGGGGAGCTGTTTTTT. The variable domain in full, with the rest retrieved from reference TRBV5-1 and TRBJ2-2, is KAGVTQTPRYLIKTRGQQVTLSCSPISGHRSVSWYQQTPGQGLQFLFEYFSETQRNKGNFPGRFSGRQFSNSRSEMNVSTLELGDSALYLCASSLIADTGELFFGEGSRLTVL.

In the case of this clone: Relative to the germline gene, one junction end is altered; a read error may explain this. This chain connects TRBV2 to TRBJ2-7, with D perhaps TRBD1 (5 bases). The CDR3 spans 12 residues. Germline CDR1 and CDR2: SNHLY and FYNNEI. CDR3 protein: CASREDSYEQYF. CDR3 coding DNA: TGTGCCAGCAGGGAAGACAGCTACGAGCAGTACTTC.

The sample holds one count of this clone. The V and J genes are TRBV5-6 and TRBJ1-2; D is uncertain. The CDR3 length is 14 residues. V lost 4 bases to trimming and J lost 2 bases, with 12 bases between them. Per the germline V gene, CDR1 is SGHDT and CDR2 is YYEEEE. In DNA, the CDR3 is TGTGCCAGCAGCCTAGGAGGGAACAACTATGGCTACACCTTC. Its protein product is CASSLGGNNYGYTF. The variable domain in full, with the rest retrieved from reference TRBV5-6 and TRBJ1-2, is DAGVTQSPTHLIKTRGQQVTLRCSPKSGHDTVSWYQQALGQGPQFIFQYYEEEERQRGNFPDRFSGHQFPNYSSELNVNALLLGDSALYLCASSLGGNNYGYTFGSGTRLTVV.

This clone was observed a handful of times. The genes are TRBV6-4 and TRBJ2-2, with 12 bases fitting TRBD2. This CDR3 has 16 residues. The ends lost 6 bases at V and 1 base at J; junction bases unmatched: 3. Germline CDR1 reads MRHNA; CDR2 reads SNTAGT. The CDR3 loop reads CASSSGLAGNTGELFF. The CDR3 DNA follows: TGTGCCAGCAGCTCGGGACTAGCGGGGAACACCGGGGAGCTGTTTTTT.

This rearrangement joins TRBV3-1 (or the pseudogene TRBV3-2) to TRBJ2-7; 7 bases fit TRBD2. The trim removed 4 bases at V and 0 bases at J, leaving 3 bases unmatched. In germline, CDR1 is LGHDT, CDR2 YNNKEL (reference sequence). This CDR3 is 14 amino acids long. The DNA for the CDR3 is TGTGCCAGCAGCCCCGGGGGGAGCTCCTACGAGCAGTACTTC. Residues: CASSPGGSSYEQYF.

V and J are TRBV6-2 or TRBV6-3 and TRBJ1-1; the D gene is possibly TRBD1 (5 bases). Germline lookup yields CDR1 MNHEY and CDR2 SVGEGT. Trimming shortened V by 0 bases and J by 0 bases, and 11 bases separated the two germline ends. CDR3 length: 16 amino acids. DNA of the CDR3: TGTGCCAGCAGTTACTCGAAGCCAGGGATGAACACTGAAGCTTTCTTT. Amino acid sequence: CASSYSKPGMNTEAFF.

J is TRBJ2-5 and V is TRBV5-1; 7 bases agree with TRBD1. Per germline, CDR1 SGHRS and CDR2 YFSETQ. Trimming cost V 4 bases and J 3 bases; bases outside gene matches: 12. There are 16 residues in the CDR3. CDR3 sequence reads: CASSLNSQGQEETQYF. The CDR3, as DNA: TGCGCCAGCAGCCTAAATTCACAGGGGCAGGAAGAGACCCAGTACTTC.